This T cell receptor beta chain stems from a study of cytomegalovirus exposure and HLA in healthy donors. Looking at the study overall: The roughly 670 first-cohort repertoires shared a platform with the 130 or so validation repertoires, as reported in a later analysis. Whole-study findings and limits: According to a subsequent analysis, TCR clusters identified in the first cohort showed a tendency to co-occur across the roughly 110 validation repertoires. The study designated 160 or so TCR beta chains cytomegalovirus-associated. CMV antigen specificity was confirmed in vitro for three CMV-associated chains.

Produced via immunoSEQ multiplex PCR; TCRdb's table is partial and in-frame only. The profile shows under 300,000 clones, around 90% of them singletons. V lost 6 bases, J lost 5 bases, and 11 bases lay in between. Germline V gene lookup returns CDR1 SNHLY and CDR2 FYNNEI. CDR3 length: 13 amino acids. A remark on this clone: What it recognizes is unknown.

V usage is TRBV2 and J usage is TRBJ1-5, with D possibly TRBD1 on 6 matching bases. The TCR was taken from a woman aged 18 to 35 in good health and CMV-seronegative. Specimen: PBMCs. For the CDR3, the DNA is TGTGCCAGCAGAGACACAGGGTATCAGCCCCAGCATTTT. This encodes CASRDTGYQPQHF.